The rows below give T cell receptor beta chains drawn from one sample of a study of blood T cell repertoires in COVID-19. Profiled with immunoSEQ multiplex PCR; TCRdb holds only in-frame clones, not every one. Of 110,000 or so clones listed, roughly four fifths are singletons. The material sequenced was peripheral blood. The receptors were sampled from a human donor in a cohort sampled during active COVID-19. Both conserved end residues are part of each CDR3. A D gene is named only where the DNA matches it firmly. The size entry is marked missing in some rows and otherwise reads once, few, many or a size class.

j_gene | d_gene | abundance | v_gene | CDR3aa | CDR3nt
TRBJ1-5 | TRBD1 | NA | TRBV6-5 | CASSYRQGVGRPQHF | TGTGCCAGCAGTTACCGACAGGGCGTAGGGCGGCCCCAGCATTTT
TRBJ1-2 | NA | NA | TRBV12-2 | CASRFSGTGGDDYGYTF | TGTGCAAGTCGCTTCTCCGGGACAGGGGGCGATGACTATGGCTACACCTTC
TRBJ2-3 | NA | NA | TRBV11-2 | CASSLSFGASGTDTQYF | TGTGCCAGCAGCTTAAGTTTTGGGGCTAGCGGCACAGATACGCAGTATTTT
TRBJ1-5 | NA | NA | TRBV6-1 | CASSDSIGGPPQHF | TGTGCCAGCAGTGATTCGATAGGGGGACCTCCCCAGCATTTT
TRBJ1-1 | TRBD1 | NA | TRBV5-4 | CASSLLFAGQVNTEAFF | TGTGCCAGCAGCTTGTTGTTTGCCGGACAGGTGAACACTGAAGCTTTCTTT
TRBJ2-3 | TRBD2 | NA | TRBV6-5 | CASRTGTSGAVAYSF | TGTGCCAGCAGAACCGGGACTAGCGGGGCGGTTGCGTACTCTTTT
TRBJ2-3 | TRBD2 | NA | TRBV11-2 | CASSADGGGASDTQYF | TGTGCCAGCAGCGCAGACGGCGGGGGGGCCTCAGATACGCAGTATTTT
TRBJ2-3 | TRBD2 | NA | TRBV10-3 | CAISGGGLGDTQYF | TGTGCCATATCGGGGGGGGGCCTAGGAGATACGCAGTATTTT
TRBJ2-3 | TRBD2 | NA | TRBV5-6 | CASRVAGADTQYF | TGTGCCAGCAGAGTTGCGGGAGCGGATACGCAGTATTTT
TRBJ2-5 | TRBD1 | NA | TRBV27 | CASSLDRDRETQYF | TGTGCCAGCAGTTTGGACAGGGACAGGGAGACCCAGTACTTC
TRBJ2-5 | NA | NA | TRBV9 | CASSVGASQETQYF | TGTGCCAGCAGCGTAGGGGCGTCACAAGAGACCCAGTACTTC
TRBJ2-2 | TRBD2 | NA | TRBV6-1 | CASSERIRGDSTGELFF | TGTGCCAGCAGCGAAAGGATTCGGGGGGACTCCACCGGGGAGCTGTTTTTT
TRBJ1-4 | TRBD1 | NA | TRBV5-1 | CASSRDRTNEKLFF | TGCGCCAGCAGCCGGGACAGAACTAATGAAAAACTGTTTTTT
TRBJ2-1 | NA | NA | TRBV14 | CASSQDRLFGFYNEQFF | TGTGCCAGCAGCCAAGATCGACTTTTCGGTTTTTACAATGAGCAGTTCTTC
TRBJ1-2 | NA | NA | TRBV7-2 | CASRLNTGGGDGYTF | TGTGCCAGCAGACTTAATACCGGCGGGGGAGATGGCTACACCTTC
TRBJ2-7 | NA | once | TRBV21-1 | CASTENFPGLPADEQYF | TGTGCCAGCACCGAGAACTTTCCGGGACTACCTGCGGACGAGCAGTACTTC
TRBJ2-4 | TRBD1 | NA | TRBV28 | CASSSLATGQKNIQYF | TGTGCCAGCAGTTCCCTCGCCACGGGACAGAAAAACATTCAGTACTTC
TRBJ1-1 | NA | NA | TRBV7-9 | CASSPGMNTEAFF | TGTGCCAGCAGCCCCGGGATGAACACTGAAGCTTTCTTT
TRBJ2-7 | NA | few | TRBV5-1 | CASSVQGYSYEQYF | TGCGCCAGCAGCGTACAGGGTTACTCCTACGAGCAGTACTTC
TRBJ2-5 | TRBD2 | few | TRBV3-1/TRBV3-2 | CASRQTSGGETQYF | TGTGCCAGCAGACAGACTAGCGGGGGAGAGACCCAGTACTTC
TRBJ1-1 | NA | NA | TRBV4-1 | CASSQVRAGNTEAFF | TGCGCCAGCAGCCAAGTCAGGGCAGGTAACACTGAAGCTTTCTTT
TRBJ1-5 | TRBD1 | NA | TRBV18 | CASSPGTGDRQPQHF | TGTGCCAGCTCACCAGGGACAGGGGATCGTCAGCCCCAGCATTTT
TRBJ2-5 | NA | NA | TRBV13 | CASSLALETQYF | TGTGCCAGCAGCTTAGCGTTAGAGACCCAGTACTTC
TRBJ2-7 | TRBD2 | NA | TRBV10-3 | CAISEGLVLPEQYF | TGTGCCATCAGTGAGGGACTAGTTCTTCCCGAGCAGTACTTC
TRBJ2-5 | TRBD2 | NA | TRBV11-2 | CASTGSGGAVETQYF | TGTGCCAGCACCGGTAGCGGGGGGGCCGTAGAGACCCAGTACTTC
TRBJ1-2 | TRBD1 | NA | TRBV7-2 | CASSLEPGQGARGYTF | TGTGCCAGCAGCTTAGAGCCGGGACAGGGGGCGAGGGGCTACACCTTC
TRBJ2-2 | TRBD2 | NA | TRBV9 | CASSPMGLGATGELFF | TGTGCCAGCAGCCCCATGGGACTAGGGGCCACCGGGGAGCTGTTTTTT
TRBJ2-3 | TRBD1 | NA | TRBV7-8 | CASSLVGTGTDTQYF | TGTGCCAGCAGCTTAGTTGGGACAGGGACAGATACGCAGTATTTT
TRBJ2-2 | NA | NA | TRBV5-1 | CASSPGEAGELFF | TGCGCCAGCAGCCCGGGGGAAGCCGGGGAGCTGTTTTTT
TRBJ2-5 | NA | NA | TRBV18 | CASSQDGQDGETQYF | TGTGCCAGCTCACAAGACGGACAAGACGGTGAGACCCAGTACTTC
TRBJ2-3 | NA | NA | TRBV5-6 | CASSPGNGDTQYF | TGTGCCAGCAGCCCGGGGAACGGCGATACGCAGTATTTT
TRBJ2-6 | NA | NA | TRBV19 | CASSRGPASGANVLTF | TGTGCCAGTAGTAGGGGCCCCGCCTCTGGGGCCAACGTCCTGACTTTC